The present entry profiles one T cell receptor (beta chain) with its context. Germline lookup yields CDR1 LGHDT and CDR2 YNNKEL (reference sequence). The V and J ends lost 0 bases and 0 bases, in that order; junction bases with no gene match: 9. The CDR3 is 19 amino acids. This specimen comes from a study of blood T cell repertoires in COVID-19. On the study more broadly: There were acute and convalescent COVID-19 samples, and they came from the United States, Italy and Spain. The cDNA or gDNA used as material had been derived from T cells, B-cell-depleted T cells, or PBMCs.

As originally analysed: Amplified reference gene primers provided the basis for estimating nucleated cell counts. Using immunoSEQ multiplex PCR, the repertoire was profiled, and TCRdb retains in-frame clones only, with some absent. The V and J calls and clone size are taken from that table; D and trimming were inferred from the DNA. The sample yields hundreds of thousands of clones, roughly 85% seen once. The specimen sequenced was peripheral blood. V and J are TRBV3-1 (or the pseudogene TRBV3-2) and TRBJ1-1, with TRBD1 matching 11 bases. The sequence was obtained from a woman in her 30s with active or convalescent COVID-19. The CDR3 region is CASSQDVRTGGSVNTEAFF. CDR3 coding DNA: TGTGCCAGCAGCCAAGATGTTAGGACAGGGGGCTCGGTGAACACTGAAGCTTTCTTT.